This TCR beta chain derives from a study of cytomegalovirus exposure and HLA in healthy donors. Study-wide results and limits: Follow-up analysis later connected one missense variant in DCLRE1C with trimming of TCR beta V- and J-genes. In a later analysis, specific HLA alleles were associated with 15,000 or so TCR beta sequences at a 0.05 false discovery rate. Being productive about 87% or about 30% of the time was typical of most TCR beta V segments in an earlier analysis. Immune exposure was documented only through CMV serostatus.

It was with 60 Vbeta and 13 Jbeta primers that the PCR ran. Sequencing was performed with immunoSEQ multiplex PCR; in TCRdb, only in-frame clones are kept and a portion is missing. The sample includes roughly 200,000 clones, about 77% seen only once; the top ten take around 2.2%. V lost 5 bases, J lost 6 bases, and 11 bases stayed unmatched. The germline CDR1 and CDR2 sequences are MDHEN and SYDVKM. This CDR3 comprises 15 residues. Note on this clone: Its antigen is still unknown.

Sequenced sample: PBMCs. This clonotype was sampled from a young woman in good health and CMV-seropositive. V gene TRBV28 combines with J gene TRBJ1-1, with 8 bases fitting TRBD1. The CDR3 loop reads CASSAWTGQDAEAFF. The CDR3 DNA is TGTGCCAGCAGTGCCTGGACAGGGCAGGACGCTGAAGCTTTCTTT.